This passage covers 15 T cell receptor beta chains from one sample sequenced in a study of T cell responses to AZD1222 COVID-19 vaccine. Measured with immunoSEQ multiplex PCR; TCRdb has only the in-frame clones, and not every one. The data hold over 200,000 clones, with roughly 94% observed a single time. Sequencing used peripheral blood, obtained 28 days after the second dose of the MenACWY control vaccine. The receptor source for this set is an adult who received the MenACWY meningococcal vaccine as a control.

The rearrangement uses TRBV4-3 and TRBJ1-4; D not certain. V shed 1 base and J shed 3 bases, with 9 bases lying between them. Germline assignment: CDR1 LGHNA and CDR2 YSLEER. This CDR3 is built from 15 residues. The CDR3: CASSQGSGPNEKLFF. The CDR3 DNA reads TGCGCCAGCAGCCAAGGGTCCGGCCCTAATGAAAAACTGTTTTTT.

The V and J genes are TRBV7-2 and TRBJ2-5; 9 bases align to TRBD1. J gave up 2 bases and V 5 bases, and 3 bases lay outside the gene matches. Per the germline V gene, CDR1 is SGHTA and CDR2 is FQGNSA. This CDR3 has 14 amino acids. The CDR3 here is CASSPGQGQETQYF. The CDR3 DNA is TGTGCCAGCAGCCCTGGACAGGGGCAAGAGACCCAGTACTTC.

The chain recombines TRBV19 with TRBJ2-3; 7 nucleotides agree with TRBD2. V was clipped by 5 bases and J by 4 bases; unmatched bases: 6. CDR1 is LNHDA and CDR2 is SQIVND in the germline V gene (reference sequence). This CDR3 is built from 14 residues. CDR3 nucleotide sequence: TGTGCCAGTAGTTTGGGCGGGAGCTCAGATACGCAGTATTTT. This gives the protein CASSLGGSSDTQYF.

The CDR3 nucleotides are TGCGCCAGCAGCTTGGCCCAACTAGCGGGAGTGTACGAGCAGTACTTC. Protein product: CASSLAQLAGVYEQYF. This chain links TRBV5-1 with TRBJ2-7; TRBD2 matches 11 bases. Trimming at V came to 0 bases and at J to 4 bases, leaving 6 bases not matched to a gene. Germline loops: CDR1 SGHRS, CDR2 YFSETQ. There are 16 residues in the CDR3.

This clone is a singleton in its sample. The chain uses TRBV20-1 and TRBJ2-5, with unresolved D. The CDR3 length is 15 residues. CDR1 is DFQATT and CDR2 is SNEGSKA in the germline V gene (reference sequence). V was trimmed by 3 bases and J by 5 bases, leaving 19 bases between them. CDR3 coding DNA: TGCAGTGCTAGTCTTCCGCCCTCCAGAGACGAGACCCAGTACTTC. This encodes CSASLPPSRDETQYF.

The chain joins TRBV9 to TRBJ2-2; possibly TRBD1 or TRBD2 for D (5 bases each). V was trimmed by 0 bases and J by 6 bases, leaving 12 bases between them. Germline V gene lookup returns CDR1 SGDLS and CDR2 YYNGEE. The CDR3 covers 15 residues. CDR3 sequence: CASSVVSGPSGELFF. The CDR3 nucleotides read TGTGCCAGCAGCGTAGTATCGGGGCCCTCCGGGGAGCTGTTTTTT.

This rearrangement joins TRBV19 to TRBJ1-1; 8 bases fit TRBD1. After removal of 5 bases from V and 5 bases from J, the junction contained 10 bases not matched to a gene. CDR1 is LNHDA, CDR2 SQIVND, per germline (reference sequence). The CDR3 is 15 residues long. The CDR3 protein is CASSGSRGLRTEAFF. CDR3 in DNA: TGTGCCAGTAGTGGTTCCAGGGGGCTTCGGACTGAAGCTTTCTTT.

The rearrangement links TRBV6-5 to TRBJ1-1, with D tentatively TRBD1 (6 bases). The CDR3 consists of 15 residues. CDR1 and CDR2 (germline): MNHEY, SVGAGI. V lost 7 bases and J 5 bases, leaving 20 bases between the germline ends. CDR3 DNA: TGTGCCAGCACCGAGGGGGGGACTTCGGCGACTGAAGCTTTCTTT. It specifies CASTEGGTSATEAFF.

This rearrangement joins TRBV9 to TRBJ2-7; no firm D call. The germline V and J ends were trimmed by 0 bases and 6 bases, with 10 bases remaining between them. Germline CDR1 SGDLS, CDR2 YYNGEE. The CDR3 has 13 amino acids. This CDR3 reads CASSVDQFSEQYF. Here the CDR3 DNA reads TGTGCCAGCAGCGTAGACCAGTTTTCCGAGCAGTACTTC.

This clone was seen only once. The genes are TRBV6-6 and TRBJ1-4; 7 nucleotides agree with TRBD1. The ends lost 5 bases at V and 2 bases at J; junction bases unmatched: 5. This CDR3 region has 15 residues. Germline CDR1 and CDR2: MNHNY and SVGAGI (reference sequence). The CDR3 sequence: CASSTQGGTNEKLFF. The CDR3 DNA sequence: TGTGCCAGCAGTACGCAAGGGGGCACTAATGAAAAACTGTTTTTT.

This chain links TRBV18 with TRBJ2-3; 8 bases agree with TRBD2. The CDR3 contains 15 residues. Trimming took 5 bases from V and 0 from J; bases not matched to a gene: 4. CDR1 is KGHSH, CDR2 LQKENI, per germline. The CDR3 region is CASSNLAGSTDTQYF. CDR3 nucleotides: TGTGCCAGCTCAAACTTAGCGGGGAGCACAGATACGCAGTATTTT.

This chain uses TRBV28 with TRBJ2-7; 9 positions agree with TRBD2. The CDR3 totals 14 residues. Per germline, CDR1 MDHEN and CDR2 SYDVKM. V trimming: 8 bases; J trimming: 6 bases; junction bases outside the gene matches: 11. The CDR3 spells CASDSGTSLSEQYF. CDR3 DNA: TGTGCCAGCGATTCCGGGACTAGCTTATCCGAGCAGTACTTC.

The genes are TRBV19 and TRBJ1-5; unclear D gene. This CDR3 region has 13 residues. Germline loops: CDR1 LNHDA, CDR2 SQIVND (reference sequence). V dropped 5 bases and J dropped 5 bases, with 10 bases sitting between them. CDR3 nucleotide sequence: TGTGCCAGTAGTCCATACAGCTATCAGCCCCAGCATTTT. It specifies CASSPYSYQPQHF. Complete variable domain (other parts from reference TRBV19 and TRBJ1-5): DGGITQSPKYLFRKEGQNVTLSCEQNLNHDAMYWYRQDPGQGLRLIYYSQIVNDFQKGDIAEGYSVSREKKESFPLTVTSAQKNPTAFYLCASSPYSYQPQHFGDGTRLSIL.

The CDR3 DNA reads as TGCGCCAGCAGCCAAGATTCGGGGCTCTCCTACGAGCAGTACTTC. Translation: CASSQDSGLSYEQYF. V and J are TRBV4-1 and TRBJ2-7; D may be TRBD1 or TRBD2 (5 bases each). This CDR3 contains 15 residues. Germline CDR1 and CDR2: MGHRA and YSYEKL. V was pared by 0 bases and J by 0 bases, with 9 bases between.

This clone was seen only once. In DNA, the CDR3 is TGTGCCAGCAGCCCGCAGGTTGGGGGCACTGAAGCTTTCTTT. Translation gives CASSPQVGGTEAFF. This chain connects TRBV9 to TRBJ1-1; possible D gene TRBD1, 5 bases. The CDR3 sequence is 14 residues long. V lost 4 bases and J 4 bases, leaving 14 bases between the germline ends. CDR1 is SGDLS, CDR2 YYNGEE, per germline.